This TCR beta chain was captured in a study of T cell responses to AZD1222 COVID-19 vaccine (TCRdb year 2021). For the wider study: Because spike-specific TCR depth and breadth did not differ between the two schedules, AZD1222 recipients who got a second dose at roughly 4 weeks were pooled with those who got a second dose at roughly 12 weeks. Trial participants were enrolled into age subgroups of 18-55, 56-69 and 70-plus years, which contained about 150, 27 and 61 TCR-sequenced participants, respectively. TCR sequencing was performed for 230 to 250 trial participants, of whom roughly 200 were given two doses of AZD1222 and around 25 were given two doses of MenACWY control vaccine.

As for this clone: Its antigen specificity is not known. The input lacks base qualities; no much larger clone sits a single base away.

Study-wide conclusions, independent of this receptor: Vaccine-associated CD4 TCRs spanned the whole spike protein, with dominant responses in regions 160-218 and 743-854. After two AZD1222 doses, both the breadth and the depth of spike-specific TCRs were significantly higher than at day 0 and than in MenACWY recipients. Epitopes outside the regions mutated in the B.1.351 and B.1.1.7 variants were reportedly recognized by nearly half of the unique spike-specific TCRs. Participants were mostly white British, with more females than males. The authors suggested clonal diversity may have been underestimated. Only six AZD1222 recipients were SARS-CoV-2 seropositive at baseline, limiting conclusions about previously exposed vaccinees. Because no day 14 peak-response samples were available, repertoires were characterized only after the peak T cell response. The 56-69-year group was small, and its depth increase did not reach significance, likely because of low power.

The CDR3 regions of human TCRbeta chains were analyzed by immunosequencing. Regarding the original processing steps: Repertoire TCRs were matched against a reference library of SARS-CoV-2-specific TCRs generated with the MIRA antigen-specificity platform. Breadth meant the fraction of unique TCRs that were SARS-CoV-2-associated, whereas depth meant the fraction of total T cells that were SARS-CoV-2-associated. Using the MIRA data, every spike-specific TCR was mapped to the spike region that the TCR reacted to and assigned to either a CD4 or a CD8 class. Log10-transformed breadth and depth values were compared by one-way ANOVA with Sidak's multiple comparisons tests. TCRdb retrieved this table from immuneACCESS and kept in-frame rearrangements only. Not all clones are present; in checked studies, unresolved V genes account for under half, and no reason is known for the remainder. The V and J calls and the clone size are those of that table, but D and trimming were determined from the DNA. A total of 60,000 or so clones appear in this sample, roughly 84% of them only once. 20% of the sample comes from the top ten.

This specimen's time point label, per the study, means: baseline before first vaccination. Vaccinee samples came from UK trials COV001 and COV002, including a single-blind randomized controlled phase 2/3 trial of AZD1222 (ChAdOx1 nCoV-19) in healthy adults. For TCRbeta chain sequencing, PBMC samples were collected from trial participants at day 0 and at day 28 after the second dose. CDR1 and CDR2 were assigned from the germline V gene (reference sequence) as LNHDA and SQIVND. The CDR3 measures 15 amino acids from cysteine to phenylalanine. Only the CDR3 DNA stays, 45 bases, in frame from base 1. V gives up 7 bases and J gives up 6 bases, and the segment between their germline ends measures 19 bases.

Here the chain combines TRBV19 and TRBJ1-5; TRBD1 is perhaps the D gene, given 6 matching bases. This material consisted of peripheral blood, taken on day 0 of AZD1222 vaccination. This receptor was taken from an adult in good health. The nucleotide sequence is TGTGCCAGTACCCGGGAGGTACAGGGAGGTCAGCCCCAGCATTTT. This gives the protein CASTREVQGGQPQHF.